In this sample, the clone carrying this T cell receptor (beta chain) turned up many times. Its antigen is still unknown. Time point reported: newly diagnosed GD, antithyroid drugs for less than 3 months. Researchers made the TCR library from RNA that was extracted from PBMCs. This entry is derived from a study of regulatory T cells in long-lasting Graves disease. The V end lost 2 bases, the J end lost 9 bases, and 9 bases lay between the germline ends. The CDR3 is 12 amino acids. CDR1 is MNHEY and CDR2 is SVGAGI in the germline V gene. Findings of the study overall: Newly diagnosed patients shared 1,000 or so public clonotypes; persistent patients shared around 2,800. Persistent cases favored TRBV28, TRBJ1-2 and TRBJ2-5.

Relying on iRepertoire HTBI primers and Arm-PCR of CDR3 regions, the team built TCR beta libraries. TCRdb recomputed calls from the multiplex PCR reads with MiXCR, one row per CDR3 protein. The sample shows roughly 500,000 distinct CDR3 sequences, approximately 12% of them seen only once. The sample was also reused in another study, on T cells in Graves' hyperthyroidism and ophthalmopathy.

The sequenced sample was peripheral blood mononuclear cells (PBMCs), obtained at new diagnosis, from a patient treated with antithyroid drugs. This sequence originates from a woman in her twenties or thirties with Graves disease. This chain uses TRBV6-5 with TRBJ2-3; D gene unclear. The chain's CDR3 is CASSYAGSTQYF. For the CDR3, the DNA is TGTGCCAGCAGTTACGCAGGTTCGACGCAGTATTTT.